The 15 T cell receptor beta chains presented below share a single source sample, sequenced in a study of cytomegalovirus exposure and HLA in healthy donors. 13 Jbeta primers and 60 Vbeta primers were used for the PCR. Using immunoSEQ multiplex PCR, the repertoire was profiled, and TCRdb retains in-frame clones only, with some absent. The data show some 84,000 clones, and the top ten clones hold approximately 0.58%. The sequencing input was PBMCs. Receptors originate from a man between 45 and 60 years old in good health and CMV-seronegative.

This chain joins TRBV10-1 and TRBJ2-7; TRBD1 agrees at 9 bases. Germline CDR1 and CDR2: WNHNN and SYGVQD (reference sequence). The CDR3 runs 14 residues. V gave up 6 bases and J gave up 6 bases; unmatched junction bases: 9. CDR3 residues: CASRPGQGSGEQYF. The CDR3 bases are TGCGCCAGCAGGCCGGGACAGGGAAGCGGCGAGCAGTACTTC.

The chain's CDR3 is CASSLLAGVSTDTQYF. CDR3 bases: TGCGCCAGCAGCTTACTAGCGGGGGTGAGCACAGATACGCAGTATTTT. The genes are TRBV5-1 and TRBJ2-3, with 11 bases lining up with TRBD2. The CDR3 sequence is 16 residues long. CDR1 is SGHRS, CDR2 YFSETQ, per germline. Trimming at V came to 2 bases and at J to 0 bases, leaving 2 bases not matched to a gene.

V usage is TRBV2 and J usage is TRBJ2-1; 9 nucleotides align to TRBD2. The CDR3 is made up of 14 amino acids. The germline V gene encodes CDR1 SNHLY and CDR2 FYNNEI. V lost 4 bases, J lost 6 bases, and 4 bases stayed unmatched. CDR3 in amino acids: CASSVAGASNEQFF. CDR3 DNA sequence: TGTGCCAGCAGTGTAGCGGGGGCCAGCAATGAGCAGTTCTTC.

The rearrangement links TRBV2 to TRBJ1-4; D gene ambiguous. Germline lookup yields CDR1 SNHLY and CDR2 FYNNEI. V lost 8 bases to trimming and J lost 8 bases, with 15 bases between them. This CDR3 comprises 13 residues. The DNA of the CDR3 is TGTGCCAGCTTTCGGCGGCAGAGGGAAAAACTGTTTTTT. Translated: CASFRRQREKLFF.

The chain links TRBV7-6 to TRBJ2-5, with 11 bases fitting TRBD1. V shed 4 bases, J shed 5 bases, and the junction held 3 bases outside the gene matches. The CDR3 covers 14 residues. CDR1 is SGHVS, CDR2 FNYEAQ, per germline. The CDR3 region is CASSWTGGEETQYF. CDR3 DNA: TGTGCCAGCAGCTGGACAGGGGGCGAGGAGACCCAGTACTTC.

Points on this clone: The junction shows a germline mismatch at one end, possibly a read error. The rearrangement uses TRBV29-1 and TRBJ2-4, with D perhaps matching TRBD2 (5 bases). The CDR3 has 13 amino acids. The germline V gene encodes CDR1 SQVTM and CDR2 ANQGSEA. CDR3 sequence: CSVTGLAKDIQYF. The CDR3 DNA follows: TGCAGCGTTACGGGGTTAGCCAAAGACATTCAGTACTTC.

This rearrangement joins TRBV28 to TRBJ2-7; D unclear. Germline lookup yields CDR1 MDHEN and CDR2 SYDVKM. Between the trimmed V and J ends, which lost 5 bases and 1 base, there was a span of 18 bases. This CDR3 is built from 16 residues. The CDR3, as DNA: TGTGCCAGCAGTCCTACATGGGCGCCCCGATCCTACGAGCAGTACTTC. This translates into CASSPTWAPRSYEQYF.

CDR3 coding DNA: TGTGCCAGCAGCTTAGAAGCGGGGGGGATCTACGAGCAGTACTTC. This encodes CASSLEAGGIYEQYF. The V call is TRBV7-2, the J call TRBJ2-7; 10 bases match TRBD2. J gave up 3 bases and V 1 base, and 3 bases lay outside the gene matches. Germline values: CDR1 SGHTA, CDR2 FQGNSA. This CDR3 region has 15 residues.

The chain employs TRBV2 and TRBJ1-5, with D perhaps matching TRBD1 (6 bases). This CDR3 contains 15 residues. The germline CDR1 and CDR2 sequences are SNHLY and FYNNEI. Trimming removed 2 bases at V and 2 bases at J, with 10 bases between. The CDR3 nucleotides read TGTGCCAGCAGTGAAACAGGGTTTGGCAATCAGCCCCAGCATTTT. It codes for CASSETGFGNQPQHF.

This rearrangement joins TRBV11-2 to TRBJ1-2, with a possible D match to TRBD1 (6 bases). The CDR3 covers 14 residues. The germline gives CDR1 SGHAT, CDR2 FQNNGV. V lost 5 bases to trimming and J lost 3 bases, with 13 bases between them. Here the CDR3 reads CASSTATGYYGYTF. CDR3 coding DNA: TGTGCCAGCAGCACAGCGACAGGCTACTATGGCTACACCTTC.

The rearrangement uses TRBV9 and TRBJ1-3; 7 bases are a match to TRBD1. V dropped 3 bases and J dropped 0; count of bases not matched to a gene: 9. Germline assignment: CDR1 SGDLS and CDR2 YYNGEE. CDR3 length equals 17 residues. CDR3 sequence reads: CASSARGDRVSGNTIYF. In nucleotides, the CDR3 is TGTGCCAGCAGCGCCCGGGGTGACAGGGTCTCTGGAAACACCATATATTTT.

CDR3 coding DNA: TGTGCCAGCAGCCCCCGACAGGGACCCTCAACTGAAGCTTTCTTT. Translating it yields CASSPRQGPSTEAFF. The chain employs TRBV7-8 and TRBJ1-1; 7 nucleotides align to TRBD1. CDR3 length equals 15 residues. Germline CDR1 SGHVS, CDR2 FQNEAQ. The V segment lost 5 bases and the J segment 5 bases; nucleotides outside the gene matches: 11.

This chain links TRBV4-1 with TRBJ2-3, with D possibly TRBD2 on 5 matching bases. Looked up from germline, CDR1 is MGHRA and CDR2 is YSYEKL. The CDR3 is made up of 19 amino acids. Trimming removed 1 base at V and 3 bases at J, with 23 bases between. CDR3 amino acids: CASSQGTHQGALPTDTQYF. The CDR3 DNA is TGCGCCAGCAGCCAAGGGACTCATCAAGGAGCTTTACCGACAGATACGCAGTATTTT.

The chain is built from TRBV5-6 and TRBJ1-5; possibly TRBD1 for D (6 bases). Germline assignment: CDR1 SGHDT and CDR2 YYEEEE. This CDR3 spans 14 amino acids. With 4 bases removed from V and 6 bases from J, the gap between germline ends came to 14 bases. The CDR3 is CASSLRGASQPQHF. DNA of the CDR3: TGTGCCAGCAGCCTCCGGGGGGCGAGTCAGCCCCAGCATTTT. Drawing the rest from reference TRBV5-6 and TRBJ1-5, the complete variable domain is DAGVTQSPTHLIKTRGQQVTLRCSPKSGHDTVSWYQQALGQGPQFIFQYYEEEERQRGNFPDRFSGHQFPNYSSELNVNALLLGDSALYLCASSLRGASQPQHFGDGTRLSIL.

This rearrangement joins TRBV4-3 to TRBJ2-1, with 10 bases matching TRBD1. Germline CDR1 LGHNA, CDR2 YSLEER. V trimming: 3 bases; J trimming: 4 bases; junction bases outside the gene matches: 12. CDR3 size: 18 residues. The CDR3 DNA is TGCGCCAGCAGCCATCCACGGACAGGGGGTTTTGATTACAATGAGCAGTTCTTC. This encodes CASSHPRTGGFDYNEQFF.